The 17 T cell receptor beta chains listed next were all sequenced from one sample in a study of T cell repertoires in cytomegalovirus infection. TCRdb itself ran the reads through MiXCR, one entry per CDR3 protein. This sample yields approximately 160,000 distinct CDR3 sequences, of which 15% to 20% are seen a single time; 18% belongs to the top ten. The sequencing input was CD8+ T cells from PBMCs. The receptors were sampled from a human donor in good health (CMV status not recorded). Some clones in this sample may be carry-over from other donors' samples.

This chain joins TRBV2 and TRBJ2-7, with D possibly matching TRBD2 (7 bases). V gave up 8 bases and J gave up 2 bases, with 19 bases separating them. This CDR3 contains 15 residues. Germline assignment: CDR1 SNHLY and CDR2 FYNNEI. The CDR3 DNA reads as TGTGCCAGCCGGGATGAGGGGGGAGGGCCCTACGAGCAGTACTTC. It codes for CASRDEGGGPYEQYF. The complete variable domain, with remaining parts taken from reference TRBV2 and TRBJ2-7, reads EPEVTQTPSHQVTQMGQEVILRCVPISNHLYFYWYRQILGQKVEFLVSFYNNEISEKSEIFDDQFSVERPDGSNFTLKIRSTKLEDSAMYFCASRDEGGGPYEQYFGPGTRLTVT.

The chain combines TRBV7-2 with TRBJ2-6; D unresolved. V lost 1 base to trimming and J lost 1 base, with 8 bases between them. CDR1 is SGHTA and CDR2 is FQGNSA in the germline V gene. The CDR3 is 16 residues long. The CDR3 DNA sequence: TGTGCCAGCAGCTTAGGAGTGGGGTCTGGGGCCAACGTCCTGACTTTC. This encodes CASSLGVGSGANVLTF. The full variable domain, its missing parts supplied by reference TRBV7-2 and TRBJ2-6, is GAGVSQSPSNKVTEKGKDVELRCDPISGHTALYWYRQSLGQGLEFLIYFQGNSAPDKSGLPSDRFSAERTGGSVSTLTIQRTQQEDSAVYLCASSLGVGSGANVLTFGAGSRLTVL.

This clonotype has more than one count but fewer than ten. For the CDR3, the DNA is TGTGCCATCAGTGAGGACAGTCAGAGGGAGACCCAGTACTTC. This translates into CAISEDSQRETQYF. This chain connects TRBV10-3 to TRBJ2-5; weak D call: TRBD1 (5 bases). The V and J ends lost 2 bases and 5 bases respectively, with 12 bases between them. This CDR3 region has 14 residues. CDR1 ENHRY and CDR2 SYGVKD come from the germline V gene.

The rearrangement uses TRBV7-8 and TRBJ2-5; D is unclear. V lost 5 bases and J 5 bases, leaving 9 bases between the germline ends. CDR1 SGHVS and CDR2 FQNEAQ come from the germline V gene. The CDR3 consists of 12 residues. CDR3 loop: CASSVKGETQYF. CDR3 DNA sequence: TGTGCCAGCAGCGTAAAAGGGGAGACCCAGTACTTC.

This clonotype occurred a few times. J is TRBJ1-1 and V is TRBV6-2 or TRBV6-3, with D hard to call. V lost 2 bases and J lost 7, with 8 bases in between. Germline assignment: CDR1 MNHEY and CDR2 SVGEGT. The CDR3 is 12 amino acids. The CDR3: CASSYGMSEAFF. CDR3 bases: TGTGCCAGCAGTTACGGCATGAGTGAAGCTTTCTTT.

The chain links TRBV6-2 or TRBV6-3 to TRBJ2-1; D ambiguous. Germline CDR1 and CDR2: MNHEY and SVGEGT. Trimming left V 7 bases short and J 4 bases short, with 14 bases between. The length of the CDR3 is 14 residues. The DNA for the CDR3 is TGTGCCAGCACCCTTCTGGACGGGTACAATGAGCAGTTCTTC. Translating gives CASTLLDGYNEQFF.

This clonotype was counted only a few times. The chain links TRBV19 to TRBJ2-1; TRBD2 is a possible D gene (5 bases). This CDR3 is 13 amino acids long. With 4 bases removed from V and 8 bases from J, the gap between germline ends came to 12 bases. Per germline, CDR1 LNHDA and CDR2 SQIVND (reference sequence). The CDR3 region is CASSTRSRDEQFF. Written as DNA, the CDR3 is TGTGCCAGTAGTACCCGTTCGAGGGATGAGCAGTTCTTC.

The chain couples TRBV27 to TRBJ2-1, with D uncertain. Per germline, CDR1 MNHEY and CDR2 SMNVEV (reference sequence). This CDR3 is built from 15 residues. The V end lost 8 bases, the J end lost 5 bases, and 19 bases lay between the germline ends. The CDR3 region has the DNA TGTGCCAGCCGTTACCTCCCGGCAGGCCACAATGAGCAGTTCTTC. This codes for CASRYLPAGHNEQFF.

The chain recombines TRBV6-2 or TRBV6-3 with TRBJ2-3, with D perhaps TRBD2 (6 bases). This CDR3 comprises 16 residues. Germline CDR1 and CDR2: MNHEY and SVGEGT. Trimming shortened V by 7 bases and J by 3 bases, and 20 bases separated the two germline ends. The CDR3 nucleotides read TGTGCCAGCACCCTCGGGGCCTCCGGGAGTACAGATACGCAGTATTTT. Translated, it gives CASTLGASGSTDTQYF.

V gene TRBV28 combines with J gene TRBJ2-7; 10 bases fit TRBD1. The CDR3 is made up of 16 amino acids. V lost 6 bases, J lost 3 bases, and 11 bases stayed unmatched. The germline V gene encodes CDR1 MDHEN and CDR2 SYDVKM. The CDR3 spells CASSQAGTGVLYEQYF. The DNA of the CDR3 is TGTGCCAGCAGCCAGGCGGGGACAGGGGTCCTCTACGAGCAGTACTTC.

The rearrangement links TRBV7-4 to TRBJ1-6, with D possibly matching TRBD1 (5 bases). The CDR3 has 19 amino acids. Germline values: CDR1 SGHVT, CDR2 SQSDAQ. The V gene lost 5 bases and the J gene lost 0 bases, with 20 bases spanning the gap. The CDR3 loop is CASSRPGTWVISYNSPLHF. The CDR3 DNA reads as TGTGCCAGCAGCCGACCCGGGACTTGGGTGATCTCCTATAATTCACCCCTCCACTTT.

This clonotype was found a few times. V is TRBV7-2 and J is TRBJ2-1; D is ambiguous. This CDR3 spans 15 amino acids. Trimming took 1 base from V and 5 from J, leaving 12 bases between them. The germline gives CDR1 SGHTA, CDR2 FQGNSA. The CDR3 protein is CASSLGKGSNNEQFF. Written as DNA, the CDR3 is TGTGCCAGCAGCTTAGGGAAGGGATCAAACAATGAGCAGTTCTTC. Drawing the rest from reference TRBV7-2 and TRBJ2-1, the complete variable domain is GAGVSQSPSNKVTEKGKDVELRCDPISGHTALYWYRQSLGQGLEFLIYFQGNSAPDKSGLPSDRFSAERTGGSVSTLTIQRTQQEDSAVYLCASSLGKGSNNEQFFGPGTRLTVL.

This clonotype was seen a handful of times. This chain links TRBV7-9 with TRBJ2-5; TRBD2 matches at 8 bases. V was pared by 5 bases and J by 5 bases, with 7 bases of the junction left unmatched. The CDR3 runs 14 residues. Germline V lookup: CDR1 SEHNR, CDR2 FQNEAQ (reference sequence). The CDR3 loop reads CASSATSGWETQYF. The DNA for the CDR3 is TGTGCCAGCAGCGCCACTAGCGGTTGGGAGACCCAGTACTTC.

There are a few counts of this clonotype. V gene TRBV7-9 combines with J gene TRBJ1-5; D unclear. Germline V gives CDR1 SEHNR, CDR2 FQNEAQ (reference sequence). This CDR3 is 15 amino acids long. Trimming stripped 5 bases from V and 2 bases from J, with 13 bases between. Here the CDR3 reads CASSPMPGGNQPQHF. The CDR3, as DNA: TGTGCCAGCAGCCCGATGCCGGGAGGCAATCAGCCCCAGCATTTT. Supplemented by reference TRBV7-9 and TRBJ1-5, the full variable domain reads DTGVSQNPRHKITKRGQNVTFRCDPISEHNRLYWYRQTLGQGPEFLTYFQNEAQLEKSRLLSDRFSAERPKGSFSTLEIQRTEQGDSAMYLCASSPMPGGNQPQHFGDGTRLSIL.

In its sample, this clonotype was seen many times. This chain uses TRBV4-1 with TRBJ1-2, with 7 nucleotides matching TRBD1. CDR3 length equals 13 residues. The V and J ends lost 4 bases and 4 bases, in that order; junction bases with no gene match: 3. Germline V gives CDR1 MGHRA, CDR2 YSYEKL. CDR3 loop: CASSPRDSYGYTF. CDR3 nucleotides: TGCGCCAGCAGCCCCCGGGACAGCTATGGCTACACCTTC.

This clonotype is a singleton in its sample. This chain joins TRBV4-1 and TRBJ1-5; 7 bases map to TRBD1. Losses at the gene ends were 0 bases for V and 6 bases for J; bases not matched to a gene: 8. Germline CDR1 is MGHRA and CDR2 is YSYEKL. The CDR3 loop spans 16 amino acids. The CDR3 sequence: CASSQETGAYSQPQHF. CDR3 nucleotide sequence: TGCGCCAGCAGCCAAGAAACAGGGGCATACAGTCAGCCCCAGCATTTT.

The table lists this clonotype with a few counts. The CDR3 is CASSLIRGTGELFF. The CDR3 DNA reads as TGTGCCAGCAGCTTAATCCGGGGCACCGGGGAGCTGTTTTTT. V usage is TRBV11-2 and J usage is TRBJ2-2; D might be TRBD2 (5 bases). The CDR3 runs to 14 residues. Germline CDR1 and CDR2: SGHAT and FQNNGV. Trimming took 2 bases from V and 4 from J, leaving 8 bases between them.